The 9 T cell receptor beta chains in this list originate from one sample, sequenced in a study of T cells in Graves' hyperthyroidism and ophthalmopathy. Amplified TCR beta CDR3 regions came from RNA transcripts. HTBI primers were used for first-round RT-PCR of the TCR CDR3. TCRdb recomputed calls from the multiplex PCR reads with MiXCR, one row per CDR3 protein. The data show about 380,000 distinct CDR3 sequences, roughly 14% seen once. Sequencing used blood. Source of these receptors: a man younger than 40 with Graves' hyperthyroidism that later progressed to Graves' ophthalmopathy.

This clonotype has a count of ten or more. This sequence joins TRBV19 and TRBJ2-1, with 8 positions matching TRBD1. V lost 0 bases to trimming and J lost 7 bases; unmatched junction nucleotides: 8. Germline CDR1 is LNHDA and CDR2 is SQIVND (reference sequence). The CDR3 sequence is 16 residues long. CDR3 sequence: CASSIELADRENEQFF. The CDR3 DNA follows: TGTGCCAGTAGTATAGAATTGGCGGACAGGGAAAATGAGCAGTTCTTC. The full variable domain, in which reference TRBV19 and TRBJ2-1 provide the parts outside the CDR3, is DGGITQSPKYLFRKEGQNVTLSCEQNLNHDAMYWYRQDPGQGLRLIYYSQIVNDFQKGDIAEGYSVSREKKESFPLTVTSAQKNPTAFYLCASSIELADRENEQFFGPGTRLTVL.

This clonotype was counted many times. Here the CDR3 reads CASSPRTGGNSPLHF. DNA of the CDR3: TGTGCCAGCAGCCCGCGGACAGGGGGTAATTCACCCCTCCACTTT. The genes are TRBV11-2 and TRBJ1-6; 10 bases line up with TRBD1. The ends lost 5 bases at V and 6 bases at J; junction bases unmatched: 4. Germline CDR1 and CDR2: SGHAT and FQNNGV. This CDR3 contains 15 residues.

The chain couples TRBV11-2 to TRBJ1-1; 9 nucleotides match TRBD1. V gave up 7 bases and J gave up 0 bases; unmatched junction bases: 6. Germline CDR1 SGHAT, CDR2 FQNNGV. The CDR3 runs to 15 residues. Here the CDR3 reads CASTWDRVMNTEAFF. CDR3 DNA sequence: TGTGCCAGCACCTGGGACAGGGTGATGAACACTGAAGCTTTCTTT.

The CDR3, as DNA: TGTGCCAGCAGCCGATCAGGGCTTGGAAACACCATATATTTT. It translates to CASSRSGLGNTIYF. The chain links TRBV7-2 to TRBJ1-3; the D gene is possibly TRBD1 (5 bases). The CDR3 covers 14 residues. V was shortened by 5 bases and J by 3 bases, with 11 bases between the two germline ends. Germline-derived CDR1 and CDR2 are SGHTA and FQGNSA.

The rearrangement links TRBV20-1 to TRBJ2-2; possibly TRBD1 or TRBD2 for D (9 bases each). This CDR3 is built from 18 residues. V was clipped by 6 bases and J by 3 bases, with 26 bases between them. CDR1 is DFQATT and CDR2 is SNEGSKA in the germline V gene (reference sequence). The CDR3 region is CSAGDRVRAGGDTGELFF. The DNA for the CDR3 is TGCAGTGCCGGGGACAGGGTGCGGGCGGGGGGGGACACCGGGGAGCTGTTTTTT.

In this sample, this clonotype turned up a few times. The chain employs TRBV4-1 and TRBJ1-2; D perhaps matches TRBD1 (6 bases). The CDR3 has 14 residues. CDR1 and CDR2 (germline): MGHRA, YSYEKL. Deletions cut 1 base from V and 6 bases from J, with 12 bases between. The CDR3 loop is CASSQVGRGHGYTF. The CDR3 nucleotides read TGCGCCAGCAGCCAAGTGGGCAGGGGCCATGGCTACACCTTC.

The gene calls are TRBV2 and TRBJ2-2, with D possibly matching TRBD2 (6 bases). This CDR3 region has 16 residues. V was clipped by 7 bases and J by 0 bases, with 15 bases between them. Per the germline V gene, CDR1 is SNHLY and CDR2 is FYNNEI. This CDR3 is CASNAQGLSNTGELFF. Here the CDR3 DNA reads TGTGCCAGCAACGCGCAGGGACTCTCGAACACCGGGGAGCTGTTTTTT.

The table lists this clonotype with a few counts. This chain links TRBV4-2 with TRBJ2-7; possible D gene TRBD2, 5 bases. V was pared by 0 bases and J by 2 bases, with 14 bases between. Germline lookup yields CDR1 LGHNA and CDR2 YNFKEQ. CDR3 size: 16 residues. CDR3 loop: CASSQDRLAGPYEQYF. The CDR3 DNA is TGTGCCAGCAGCCAAGATCGGCTAGCCGGCCCCTACGAGCAGTACTTC.

The J gene is TRBJ1-2, the V gene TRBV27; D is uncertain. Looked up from germline, CDR1 is MNHEY and CDR2 is SMNVEV (reference sequence). V was trimmed by 6 bases and J by 3 bases, leaving 14 bases between them. The CDR3 consists of 14 residues. The CDR3 nucleotides are TGTGCCAGCAGCCCCAGAGCAGGTTACTATGGCTACACCTTC. Translated, it gives CASSPRAGYYGYTF.